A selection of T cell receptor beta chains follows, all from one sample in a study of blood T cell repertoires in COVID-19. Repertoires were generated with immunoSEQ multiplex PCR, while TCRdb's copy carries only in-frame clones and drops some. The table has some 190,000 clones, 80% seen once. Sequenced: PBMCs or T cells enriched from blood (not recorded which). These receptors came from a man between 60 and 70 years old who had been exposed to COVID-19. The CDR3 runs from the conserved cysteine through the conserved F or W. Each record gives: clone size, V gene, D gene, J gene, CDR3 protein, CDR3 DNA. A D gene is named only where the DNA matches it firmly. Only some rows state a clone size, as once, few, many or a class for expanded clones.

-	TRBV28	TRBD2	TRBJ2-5	CASSGLAGTQETQYF	TGTGCCAGCAGTGGGCTAGCGGGGACCCAAGAGACCCAGTACTTC
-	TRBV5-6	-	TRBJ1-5	CASSLAGTLGAFNQPQHF	TGTGCCAGCAGCTTAGCCGGGACTTTAGGGGCGTTCAATCAGCCCCAGCATTTT
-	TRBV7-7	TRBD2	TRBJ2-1	CASSPGLVHEQFF	TGTGCCAGCAGCCCAGGACTAGTACATGAGCAGTTCTTC
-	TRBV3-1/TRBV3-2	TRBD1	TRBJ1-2	CASSSGQGASGYTF	TGTGCCAGCAGCTCGGGACAGGGGGCTTCTGGCTACACCTTC
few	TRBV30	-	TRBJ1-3	CAWKAASRNTIYF	TGTGCCTGGAAGGCGGCGTCGAGAAACACCATATATTTT
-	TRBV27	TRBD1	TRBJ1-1	CASSLFRTGRKDTEAFF	TGTGCCAGCAGCTTATTCAGGACAGGACGAAAAGACACTGAAGCTTTCTTT
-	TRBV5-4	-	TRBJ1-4	CASSRQTTNEKLFF	TGTGCCAGCAGTCGACAGACAACTAATGAAAAACTGTTTTTT
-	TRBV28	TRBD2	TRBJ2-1	CASRGTSGRIWNNEQFF	TGTGCCAGCAGGGGGACTAGCGGGAGGATTTGGAACAATGAGCAGTTCTTC
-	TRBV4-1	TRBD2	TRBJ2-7	CASSQGTSGRYEQYF	TGCGCCAGCAGCCAAGGGACTAGCGGGAGATACGAGCAGTACTTC
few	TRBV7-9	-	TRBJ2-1	CASSLVVAEAFF	TGTGCCAGCAGCTTAGTGGTAGCGGAGGCGTTCTTC
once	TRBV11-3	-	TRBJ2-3	CASSQTSLSTDTQYF	TGTGCCAGCAGCCAGACTAGTCTAAGCACAGATACGCAGTATTTT
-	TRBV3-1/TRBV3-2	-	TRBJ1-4	CASSPRSPGEKLFF	TGTGCCAGCAGCCCCCGGTCCCCCGGGGAAAAACTGTTTTTT
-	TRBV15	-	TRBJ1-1	CATSRDIQPNTEAFF	TGTGCCACCAGCAGGGACATCCAGCCGAACACTGAAGCTTTCTTT